The rows below give T cell receptor beta chains drawn from one sample of a study of blood T cell repertoires in COVID-19. Clones were read by immunoSEQ multiplex PCR, and TCRdb kept only the in-frame ones, dropping some. This table has fewer than 130,000 clones, around 66% appearing once. The sequencing sample was made of peripheral blood. These receptors were taken from a man of 80 years or more with acute or convalescent COVID-19. The CDR3 runs from the conserved cysteine through the conserved F or W. A D gene is named only where the DNA matches it firmly. Rows may omit the clone size; those that give it use once, few, many or a size class.

D gene: -
J gene: TRBJ2-7
V gene: TRBV7-2
clone size: few
CDR3 length: 15
CDR3 protein: CASIQEDRSSYEQYF
CDR3 DNA: TGTGCCAGCATCCAGGAAGACAGGAGCTCCTACGAGCAGTACTTC

D gene: -
J gene: TRBJ1-4
V gene: TRBV18
clone size: few
CDR3 length: 13
CDR3 protein: CASSPRENEKLFF
CDR3 DNA: TGTGCCAGCTCACCCCGGGAAAATGAAAAACTGTTTTTT

D gene: TRBD1
J gene: TRBJ1-3
V gene: TRBV5-4
clone size: -
CDR3 length: 16
CDR3 protein: CASSLGGTGAGNTIYF
CDR3 DNA: TGTGCCAGCAGCTTGGGTGGGACAGGAGCTGGAAACACCATATATTTT

D gene: -
J gene: TRBJ1-6
V gene: TRBV4-3
clone size: many
CDR3 length: 15
CDR3 protein: CASSQEDFTNSPLHF
CDR3 DNA: TGCGCCAGCAGCCAAGAGGACTTTACAAATTCACCCCTCCACTTT

D gene: TRBD1
J gene: TRBJ1-1
V gene: TRBV18
clone size: -
CDR3 length: 15
CDR3 protein: CASSPRQGWDTEAFF
CDR3 DNA: TGTGCCAGCTCACCCAGACAGGGTTGGGACACTGAAGCTTTCTTT

D gene: TRBD2
J gene: TRBJ2-3
V gene: TRBV10-3
clone size: -
CDR3 length: 13
CDR3 protein: CAISGSSGDTQYF
CDR3 DNA: TGTGCCATCAGTGGGTCTAGCGGAGATACGCAGTATTTT

D gene: TRBD1
J gene: TRBJ2-5
V gene: TRBV24-1
clone size: -
CDR3 length: 15
CDR3 protein: CATSAQGAYGETQYF
CDR3 DNA: TGTGCCACCAGCGCCCAGGGGGCGTACGGAGAGACCCAGTACTTC

D gene: -
J gene: TRBJ2-2
V gene: TRBV5-4
clone size: -
CDR3 length: 16
CDR3 protein: CASSSAERRGTGELFF
CDR3 DNA: TGTGCCAGCAGCTCAGCGGAGAGGAGGGGCACCGGGGAGCTGTTTTTT

D gene: TRBD1
J gene: TRBJ1-5
V gene: TRBV19
clone size: -
CDR3 length: 15
CDR3 protein: CASSMGQGTYQPQHF
CDR3 DNA: TGTGCCAGTAGTATGGGACAGGGGACCTATCAGCCCCAGCATTTT

D gene: TRBD1
J gene: TRBJ2-7
V gene: TRBV4-1
clone size: -
CDR3 length: 14
CDR3 protein: CASSQNRDSYEQYF
CDR3 DNA: TGCGCCAGCAGCCAAAACCGGGACAGCTACGAGCAGTACTTC

D gene: -
J gene: TRBJ1-2
V gene: TRBV19
clone size: once
CDR3 length: 13
CDR3 protein: CASSTTANYGYTF
CDR3 DNA: TGTGCCAGTAGTACGACAGCAAACTATGGCTACACCTTC

D gene: -
J gene: TRBJ1-2
V gene: TRBV6-5
clone size: -
CDR3 length: 14
CDR3 protein: CASSYSQGNYGYTF
CDR3 DNA: TGTGCCAGCAGTTACTCTCAGGGTAACTATGGCTACACCTTC